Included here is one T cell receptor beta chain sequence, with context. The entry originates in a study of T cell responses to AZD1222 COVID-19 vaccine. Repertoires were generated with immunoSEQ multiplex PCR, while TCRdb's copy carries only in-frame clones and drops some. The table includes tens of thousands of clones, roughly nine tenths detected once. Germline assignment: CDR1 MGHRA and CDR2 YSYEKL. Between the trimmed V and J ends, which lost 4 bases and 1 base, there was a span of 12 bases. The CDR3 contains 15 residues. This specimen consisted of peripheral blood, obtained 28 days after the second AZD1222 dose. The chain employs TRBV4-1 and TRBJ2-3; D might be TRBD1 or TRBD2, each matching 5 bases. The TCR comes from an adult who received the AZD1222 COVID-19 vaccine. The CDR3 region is CASSLDRGGTDTQYF. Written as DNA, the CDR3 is TGCGCCAGCAGCCTCGACCGAGGGGGCACAGATACGCAGTATTTT.